These T cell receptor beta chains were read from a single sample in a study of blood T cell repertoires in COVID-19. Using immunoSEQ multiplex PCR, the repertoire was profiled, and TCRdb retains in-frame clones only, with some absent. The table records about 190,000 clones, about 88% of them present only once. Sample: peripheral blood. The receptors come from a woman aged 40-49 years who had recovered from COVID-19. Both conserved end residues are part of each CDR3. The order of the fields is D gene, clone size, V gene, J gene, CDR3 length, CDR3 DNA, CDR3 protein. A D gene is named only where the DNA matches it firmly. Rows give clone size only sometimes, using once, few, many, or a class for an expanded clone.

TRBD1,.,TRBV7-9,TRBJ1-4,14,TGTGCCAGCAGACTGGACAGGGACGATGAAAAACTGTTTTTT,CASRLDRDDEKLFF
.,.,TRBV11-3,TRBJ1-3,14,TGTGCCAGCAGCTCGCAAGATAGTGGAAACACCATATATTTT,CASSSQDSGNTIYF
TRBD1,.,TRBV4-3,TRBJ2-7,15,TGCGCCAGCAGCCAAGATCCTGGGACAGGGGCCGAGCAGTACTTC,CASSQDPGTGAEQYF
.,.,TRBV7-3,TRBJ2-3,14,TGTGCCAGCAGCTTAGGGGGGTGGACAGATACGCAGTATTTT,CASSLGGWTDTQYF
TRBD1,.,TRBV25-1,TRBJ1-5,15,TGTGCCAGCAGCCAGACAGGGATCAGCAATCAGCCCCAGCATTTT,CASSQTGISNQPQHF
TRBD2,.,TRBV11-2,TRBJ2-7,15,TGTGCCAGCAGCTTAGGGGGACTAGCTATCAACGAGCAGTACTTC,CASSLGGLAINEQYF
.,once,TRBV9,TRBJ2-5,14,TGTGCCAGCAGCGTAGAGGGGTCGTCTCAGACCCAGTACTTC,CASSVEGSSQTQYF
.,.,TRBV6-5,TRBJ1-1,15,TGTGCCAGCAGGGGGCCGGGCCGGGTGAACACTGAAGCTTTCTTT,CASRGPGRVNTEAFF
TRBD1,.,TRBV4-2,TRBJ2-3,15,TGTGCCAGCAGCCGGGGGACAGGGTGGGCAGATACGCAGTATTTT,CASSRGTGWADTQYF
.,.,TRBV27,TRBJ2-7,13,TGTGCCAGCAGTATAGCAGGGGTCTACGAGCAGTACTTC,CASSIAGVYEQYF
.,.,TRBV6-5,TRBJ2-7,14,TGTGCCAGCAGCCGAACGGTGCCCACCTACGAGCAGTACTTC,CASSRTVPTYEQYF
TRBD2,once,TRBV12-3/TRBV12-4,TRBJ2-5,13,TGTGCCAGCAGTTTAGAACTAGCGGGGTCCCCGGACTTC,CASSLELAGSPDF
.,.,TRBV3-1/TRBV3-2,TRBJ2-7,13,TGTGCCAGCAGCCCTTCGACGGGATACGAGCAGTACTTC,CASSPSTGYEQYF
.,.,TRBV30,TRBJ2-6,16,TGTGCCTGGAGTGACGGACAACGGGCTGGGGCCAACGTCCTGACTTTC,CAWSDGQRAGANVLTF
.,.,TRBV27,TRBJ1-2,13,TGTGCCAGCAGTTTTATAGATAACTATGGCTACACCTTC,CASSFIDNYGYTF
.,.,TRBV19,TRBJ2-7,16,TGTGCCAGTAGCACCGCTAACGGGGACTTGTCCTACGAGCAGTACTTC,CASSTANGDLSYEQYF
.,.,TRBV15,TRBJ2-1,14,TGTGCCACCAGCAGAGTAACAGAGTACAATGAGCAGTTCTTC,CATSRVTEYNEQFF
TRBD2,.,TRBV2,TRBJ2-1,15,TGTGCCAGCAGGGGGACTAGCGGGAGTTCTAATGAGCAGTTCTTC,CASRGTSGSSNEQFF
.,.,TRBV28,TRBJ2-3,13,TGTGCCAGCAGTTTGCGGGGAGCAGATACGCAGTATTTT,CASSLRGADTQYF
.,once,TRBV5-1,TRBJ2-1,17,TGCGCCAGCAGCACGGAGCTCGGGACTTCTCTTTACAATGAGCAGTTCTTC,CASSTELGTSLYNEQFF
TRBD1,.,TRBV5-6,TRBJ2-1,15,TGTGCCAGCAGCTGGGGACAGGGGTCCTACAATGAGCAGTTCTTC,CASSWGQGSYNEQFF
.,.,TRBV9,TRBJ2-1,13,TGTGCCAGCAGCGTAGGTCCGTACAATGAGCAGTTCTTC,CASSVGPYNEQFF
.,once,TRBV9,TRBJ1-1,13,TGTGCCAGCAGCCCGGAAAGAGGGACTGAAGCTTTCTTT,CASSPERGTEAFF
.,few,TRBV14,TRBJ2-6,14,TGTGCCAGCAGCCGCCTCGGGGGGGCCAACGTCCTGACTTTC,CASSRLGGANVLTF
TRBD1,.,TRBV7-6,TRBJ1-1,14,TGTGCCAGCAGCCCCCGGGACAGGGTCACTGAAGCTTTCTTT,CASSPRDRVTEAFF
TRBD1,.,TRBV6-5,TRBJ1-2,13,TGTGCCAGCAGTACAGGGGAACTCTATGGCTACACCTTC,CASSTGELYGYTF
.,.,TRBV5-4,TRBJ1-6,15,TGTGCCAGCAGCTGGGAGACAGGATACCGATCACCCCTCCACTTT,CASSWETGYRSPLHF
TRBD1,.,TRBV19,TRBJ1-5,15,TGTGCCAGTAGTAAAACAGGGGGTAGCAATCAGCCCCAGCATTTT,CASSKTGGSNQPQHF
TRBD2,.,TRBV10-2,TRBJ2-7,18,TGCGCCAGCAGGGGGGGACTAGCGGGAGGTCCTCGGGGAGACGAGCAGTACTTC,CASRGGLAGGPRGDEQYF
TRBD1,.,TRBV11-2,TRBJ2-5,16,TGTGCCAGCACCCCGACCATCACCGGGACAGAGGGGACCCAGTACTTC,CASTPTITGTEGTQYF
.,.,TRBV19,TRBJ1-2,12,TGTGCCAGTACGGGGGGGTATGGCGGCTACACCTTC,CASTGGYGGYTF
TRBD2,.,TRBV3-1/TRBV3-2,TRBJ2-5,15,TGTGCCAGCAGCCAAACGCGGGAGGGCCACGAGACCCAGTACTTC,CASSQTREGHETQYF
TRBD2,.,TRBV15,TRBJ2-1,16,TGTGCCACCAGCAAGGGCGGGAGTGGCGCCTACAATGAGCAGTTCTTC,CATSKGGSGAYNEQFF
.,.,TRBV19,TRBJ2-7,15,TGTGCCAGTAGTAGTACAGGGGACTCTTCCTACGAGCAGTACTTC,CASSSTGDSSYEQYF
.,few,TRBV27,TRBJ1-4,15,TGTGCCAGCAGTTCCAGGGCTGACAGGTGGGAAAAACTGTTTTTT,CASSSRADRWEKLFF
TRBD2,.,TRBV19,TRBJ2-1,16,TGTGCCAGTGGAAGTATAGGGACTAGCGGGAGTATGGTTCTGTTCTTC,CASGSIGTSGSMVLFF
TRBD2,.,TRBV9,TRBJ2-1,15,TGTGCCAGGACTAGCGGCCAGAGCTCCTACAATGAGCAGTTCTTC,CARTSGQSSYNEQFF
.,.,TRBV29-1,TRBJ2-1,16,TGCAGCGTTGAAAACAGGGAGCCACCTTCGGACAATGAGCAGTTCTTC,CSVENREPPSDNEQFF
TRBD1,.,TRBV19,TRBJ2-2,14,TGTGCCAGTAGTATCACAGGGGTCGCCGGGGAGCTGTTTTTT,CASSITGVAGELFF
.,.,TRBV9,TRBJ1-5,13,TGTGCCAGCAGCCACGACAGAGATCAGCCCCAGCATTTT,CASSHDRDQPQHF
.,.,TRBV28,TRBJ1-1,13,TGTGCCAGCAGTACTCCTCTGAACACTGAAGCTTTCTTT,CASSTPLNTEAFF
.,.,TRBV7-9,TRBJ2-7,15,TGTGCCAGCAGCTCCCTCGTCCAGGGGAGCTACGAGCAGTACTTC,CASSSLVQGSYEQYF
.,once,TRBV2,TRBJ2-7,13,TGTGCCAGCAGTAGGACTCTTTACTACGAGCAGTACTTC,CASSRTLYYEQYF